The 6 T cell receptor beta chains presented below share a single source sample, sequenced in a study of cytomegalovirus exposure and HLA in healthy donors. The PCR was carried out with 60 Vbeta primers and 13 Jbeta primers. Generated by immunoSEQ multiplex PCR, the TCRdb table keeps only in-frame clones and is missing some. Of 150,000 to 200,000 clones listed, about 80% are singletons. The material sequenced was PBMCs. These receptors were taken from a woman aged 40 to 49 in good health and CMV-seronegative.

The V gene is TRBV19, the J gene TRBJ1-2, with D tentatively TRBD1 (6 bases). Per germline, CDR1 LNHDA and CDR2 SQIVND (reference sequence). Trimming removed 3 bases from V and 7 bases from J, with 12 bases in between. CDR3 length: 13 amino acids. The CDR3 sequence: CASSMGGAGGYTF. The CDR3 bases are TGTGCCAGTAGTATGGGGGGGGCGGGTGGCTACACCTTC.

The rearrangement links TRBV6-5 to TRBJ2-1; TRBD2 aligns across 10 bases. After removal of 6 bases from V and 7 bases from J, the junction contained 6 bases not matched to a gene. Germline V gene sequence: CDR1 MNHEY, CDR2 SVGAGI. CDR3 length: 14 amino acids. This CDR3 is CASSRSGRANEQFF. The CDR3 nucleotides read TGTGCCAGCAGCCGCAGCGGGAGGGCGAATGAGCAGTTCTTC.

This chain uses TRBV4-3 with TRBJ2-1, with 9 bases matching TRBD2. Germline CDR1 reads LGHNA; CDR2 reads YSLEER. CDR3 length: 15 residues. The V and J ends lost 3 bases and 7 bases, in that order; junction bases with no gene match: 7. Written as DNA, the CDR3 is TGCGCCAGCAGCCAGGTCTCGGCGGGAGGGAATGAGCAGTTCTTC. Translating gives CASSQVSAGGNEQFF.

V and J are TRBV10-3 and TRBJ1-2; D perhaps matches TRBD1 (6 bases). Germline CDR1 reads ENHRY; CDR2 reads SYGVKD. V lost 8 bases and J 8 bases, leaving 12 bases between the germline ends. This CDR3 is 11 amino acids long. CDR3 nucleotide sequence: TGTGCCATCCGGGACACGTGGGGCTACACCTTC. Protein product: CAIRDTWGYTF.

V usage is TRBV10-3 and J usage is TRBJ2-2, with 8 nucleotides matching TRBD1. CDR1 ENHRY and CDR2 SYGVKD come from the germline V gene. With 7 bases clipped from V and 4 bases from J, the junction kept 5 bases outside the gene matches. The CDR3 is made up of 14 amino acids. The CDR3 region is CAITLTGGTGELFF. In DNA, the CDR3 is TGTGCCATCACCCTAACAGGGGGCACCGGGGAGCTGTTTTTT.

The rearrangement joins TRBV7-6 to TRBJ2-7, with 8 bases lining up with TRBD2. Germline lookup yields CDR1 SGHVS and CDR2 FNYEAQ. The CDR3 is 14 amino acids. Trimming removed 3 bases from V and 2 bases from J; junction bases left unmatched: 3. The CDR3 sequence is CASSLRGATYEQYF. In DNA form, the CDR3 reads TGTGCCAGCAGCTTGCGGGGGGCTACCTACGAGCAGTACTTC.